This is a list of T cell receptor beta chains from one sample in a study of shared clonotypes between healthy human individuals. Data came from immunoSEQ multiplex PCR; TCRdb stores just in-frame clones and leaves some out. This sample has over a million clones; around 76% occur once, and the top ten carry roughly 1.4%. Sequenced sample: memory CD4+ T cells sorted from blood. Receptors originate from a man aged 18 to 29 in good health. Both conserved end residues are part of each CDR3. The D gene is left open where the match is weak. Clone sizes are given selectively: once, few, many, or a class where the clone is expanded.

CDR3aa: CATRPRGNTGELFF; CDR3nt: TGTGCCACCAGGCCGCGGGGTAACACCGGGGAGCTGTTTTTT; v_gene: TRBV15; abundance: few; d_gene: -; j_gene: TRBJ2-2
CDR3aa: CASSLALMDYGYTF; CDR3nt: TGTGCCAGCAGCTTAGCGTTAATGGACTATGGCTACACCTTC; v_gene: TRBV7-9; abundance: few; d_gene: -; j_gene: TRBJ1-2
CDR3aa: CAWSRVTRGDEQFF; CDR3nt: TGTGCCTGGAGTAGGGTCACGCGGGGGGATGAGCAGTTCTTC; v_gene: TRBV30; abundance: -; d_gene: TRBD2; j_gene: TRBJ2-1
CDR3aa: CASSDSGTGDEKLFF; CDR3nt: TGTGCCAGCAGTGATTCCGGGACAGGGGATGAAAAACTGTTTTTT; v_gene: TRBV25-1; abundance: -; d_gene: TRBD1; j_gene: TRBJ1-4
CDR3aa: CASSGLVAGELFF; CDR3nt: TGTGCCAGCAGTGGACTAGTTGCAGGGGAGCTGTTTTTT; v_gene: TRBV6-1; abundance: -; d_gene: -; j_gene: TRBJ2-2
CDR3aa: CASSSGLIYNEQFF; CDR3nt: TGTGCCAGCAGCTCCGGACTCATATACAATGAGCAGTTCTTC; v_gene: TRBV7-2; abundance: -; d_gene: -; j_gene: TRBJ2-1
CDR3aa: CASREGAGYGYTF; CDR3nt: TGTGCCAGCAGGGAAGGGGCGGGCTATGGCTACACCTTC; v_gene: TRBV2; abundance: -; d_gene: -; j_gene: TRBJ1-2
CDR3aa: CASSPVGQNPYGYTF; CDR3nt: TGTGCCAGCAGTCCGGTGGGACAGAACCCTTATGGCTACACCTTC; v_gene: TRBV28; abundance: -; d_gene: TRBD1; j_gene: TRBJ1-2
CDR3aa: CASSSPGGAEAFF; CDR3nt: TGTGCCAGCAGCTCACCAGGGGGCGCTGAAGCTTTCTTT; v_gene: TRBV5-4; abundance: -; d_gene: TRBD1; j_gene: TRBJ1-1
CDR3aa: CASSLSLSGGKYNEQFF; CDR3nt: TGTGCCAGCAGTTTATCCCTTAGCGGGGGCAAGTACAATGAGCAGTTCTTC; v_gene: TRBV28; abundance: few; d_gene: TRBD2; j_gene: TRBJ2-1
CDR3aa: CALQGAARDEQFF; CDR3nt: TGTGCCTTACAGGGGGCGGCCAGGGATGAGCAGTTCTTC; v_gene: TRBV6-1; abundance: -; d_gene: TRBD1; j_gene: TRBJ2-1
CDR3aa: CASRQTGTFYF; CDR3nt: TGTGCCAGCAGGCAGACCGGGACGTTCTACTTC; v_gene: TRBV7-2; abundance: few; d_gene: -; j_gene: TRBJ2-5
CDR3aa: CASSYGAGETYEQYF; CDR3nt: TGTGCCAGCAGCTACGGGGCCGGGGAAACCTACGAGCAGTACTTC; v_gene: TRBV9; abundance: -; d_gene: -; j_gene: TRBJ2-7
CDR3aa: CASSLEAFLHTDTQYF; CDR3nt: TGTGCCAGCAGCTTAGAGGCATTCCTACACACAGATACGCAGTATTTT; v_gene: TRBV11-2; abundance: -; d_gene: -; j_gene: TRBJ2-3
CDR3aa: CASSWGETGELFF; CDR3nt: TGTGCCAGTAGCTGGGGGGAGACCGGGGAGCTGTTTTTT; v_gene: TRBV19; abundance: -; d_gene: -; j_gene: TRBJ2-2
CDR3aa: CASSFDLRVSGEQYF; CDR3nt: TGCGCCAGCAGCTTTGACCTCAGGGTTTCGGGCGAGCAGTACTTC; v_gene: TRBV5-1; abundance: -; d_gene: -; j_gene: TRBJ2-7
CDR3aa: CASSPRQGANYGYTF; CDR3nt: TGTGCCAGCAGCCCCCGACAGGGGGCCAACTATGGCTACACCTTC; v_gene: TRBV11-2; abundance: -; d_gene: TRBD1; j_gene: TRBJ1-2
CDR3aa: CASSYGEVNSPLHF; CDR3nt: TGTGCCAGCAGCTACGGTGAAGTGAATTCACCCCTCCACTTT; v_gene: TRBV7-9; abundance: few; d_gene: -; j_gene: TRBJ1-6
CDR3aa: CASTRGLAGDEQYF; CDR3nt: TGTGCCAGCACCAGAGGGTTAGCGGGAGACGAGCAGTACTTC; v_gene: TRBV2; abundance: -; d_gene: TRBD2; j_gene: TRBJ2-7
CDR3aa: CASSLGAGTGNTIYF; CDR3nt: TGTGCCAGCAGCTTAGGGGCAGGGACTGGAAACACCATATATTTT; v_gene: TRBV7-9; abundance: -; d_gene: -; j_gene: TRBJ1-3
CDR3aa: CASSRRETNYEQYF; CDR3nt: TGTGCCAGCAGCCGACGGGAGACCAACTACGAGCAGTACTTC; v_gene: TRBV6-5; abundance: once; d_gene: -; j_gene: TRBJ2-7
CDR3aa: CASSNRDRGLQPQHF; CDR3nt: TGTGCCAGCAGTAACCGGGACAGGGGGCTTCAGCCCCAGCATTTT; v_gene: TRBV5-6; abundance: few; d_gene: TRBD1; j_gene: TRBJ1-5
CDR3aa: CASRTLWSGQETQYF; CDR3nt: TGTGCCAGCAGGACCCTTTGGAGCGGACAAGAGACCCAGTACTTC; v_gene: TRBV6-1; abundance: -; d_gene: -; j_gene: TRBJ2-5
CDR3aa: CASSLDRPSTYNSPLHF; CDR3nt: TGTGCCAGCAGCTTAGACCGGCCGAGTACCTATAATTCACCCCTCCACTTT; v_gene: TRBV7-2; abundance: few; d_gene: -; j_gene: TRBJ1-6
CDR3aa: CASSVALAGEGTQYF; CDR3nt: TGTGCCAGCAGCGTAGCACTAGCGGGAGAAGGGACCCAGTACTTC; v_gene: TRBV9; abundance: -; d_gene: TRBD2; j_gene: TRBJ2-5
CDR3aa: CASSFSPAGAPNGYTF; CDR3nt: TGTGCCAGCAGCTTTAGTCCCGCGGGAGCCCCAAATGGCTACACCTTC; v_gene: TRBV7-6; abundance: -; d_gene: -; j_gene: TRBJ1-2
CDR3aa: CSVTGGVEGYTF; CDR3nt: TGCAGCGTCACAGGGGGCGTTGAAGGCTACACCTTC; v_gene: TRBV29-1; abundance: -; d_gene: TRBD1; j_gene: TRBJ1-2
CDR3aa: CASSKKQGPINQPQHF; CDR3nt: TGTGCCAGTAGTAAAAAACAGGGACCAATCAATCAGCCCCAGCATTTT; v_gene: TRBV19; abundance: -; d_gene: -; j_gene: TRBJ1-5
CDR3aa: CASRAVSEGWFF; CDR3nt: TGTGCCAGCAGGGCGGTTAGCGAGGGTTGGTTCTTC; v_gene: TRBV6-6; abundance: -; d_gene: -; j_gene: TRBJ2-1
CDR3aa: CASETGELFF; CDR3nt: TGTGCCAGTGAAACCGGGGAGCTGTTTTTT; v_gene: TRBV6-1; abundance: once; d_gene: -; j_gene: TRBJ2-2
CDR3aa: CASSAGTGTEQYF; CDR3nt: TGCGCCAGCAGCGCGGGGACAGGCACCGAGCAGTACTTC; v_gene: TRBV5-1; abundance: -; d_gene: TRBD1; j_gene: TRBJ2-7
CDR3aa: CASTADRLNEKLFF; CDR3nt: TGCGCCAGCACAGCGGACAGACTTAATGAAAAACTGTTTTTT; v_gene: TRBV5-1; abundance: few; d_gene: -; j_gene: TRBJ1-4
CDR3aa: CASTSRGRGTQETQYF; CDR3nt: TGTGCCAGCACTTCACGGGGGCGGGGGACCCAAGAGACCCAGTACTTC; v_gene: TRBV28; abundance: -; d_gene: -; j_gene: TRBJ2-5
CDR3aa: CASRDRGNYGYTF; CDR3nt: TGCGCCAGCCGGGACAGGGGTAACTATGGCTACACCTTC; v_gene: TRBV23-1; abundance: -; d_gene: TRBD1; j_gene: TRBJ1-2
CDR3aa: CASSPGFYEQYF; CDR3nt: TGTGCCAGCAGCCCCGGATTCTACGAGCAGTACTTC; v_gene: TRBV5-6; abundance: -; d_gene: -; j_gene: TRBJ2-7
CDR3aa: CASSPNIYNEQFF; CDR3nt: TGTGCCAGCAGCCCCAATATCTACAATGAGCAGTTCTTC; v_gene: TRBV11-2; abundance: -; d_gene: -; j_gene: TRBJ2-1
CDR3aa: CASSSPTRPTDTQYF; CDR3nt: TGTGCCAGCAGCTCCCCGACGCGTCCTACAGATACGCAGTATTTT; v_gene: TRBV5-4; abundance: -; d_gene: -; j_gene: TRBJ2-3
CDR3aa: CASMADGYTF; CDR3nt: TGTGCCAGCATGGCAGACGGCTACACCTTC; v_gene: TRBV2; abundance: -; d_gene: -; j_gene: TRBJ1-2
CDR3aa: CASSIYDSDSEQYF; CDR3nt: TGTGCCAGTAGTATCTATGACAGCGATAGCGAGCAGTACTTC; v_gene: TRBV19; abundance: -; d_gene: -; j_gene: TRBJ2-7
CDR3aa: CASSQDRGNVVTGELFF; CDR3nt: TGTGCCAGCAGCCAAGATCGGGGGAATGTGGTCACCGGGGAGCTGTTTTTT; v_gene: TRBV14; abundance: -; d_gene: -; j_gene: TRBJ2-2
CDR3aa: CASRRQGEGTQYF; CDR3nt: TGTGCCAGCAGGCGACAGGGTGAGGGGACCCAGTACTTC; v_gene: TRBV6-5; abundance: -; d_gene: TRBD1; j_gene: TRBJ2-5
CDR3aa: CASSLSRELAKNIQYF; CDR3nt: TGTGCCAGCTCACTTTCCAGGGAACTAGCCAAAAACATTCAGTACTTC; v_gene: TRBV18; abundance: -; d_gene: -; j_gene: TRBJ2-4
CDR3aa: CASSVDRGTGYGYTF; CDR3nt: TGTGCCAGCAGTGTAGACAGGGGGACTGGCTATGGCTACACCTTC; v_gene: TRBV6-1; abundance: -; d_gene: TRBD1; j_gene: TRBJ1-2
CDR3aa: CASSLEGSSYEQYF; CDR3nt: TGCGCCAGCAGCTTGGAGGGTAGCAGCTACGAGCAGTACTTC; v_gene: TRBV5-1; abundance: -; d_gene: -; j_gene: TRBJ2-7